This T cell receptor (beta chain) originates from a study of early T cells in non-severe SARS-CoV-2 infection. Across the study: Unpaired chains resulted from sequencing bulk RNA of unsorted whole blood.

Per germline, CDR1 MNHNS and CDR2 SASEGT. The V and J ends lost 4 bases and 1 base respectively, with 10 bases between them. CDR3 length: 14 amino acids. Researchers tagged individual cDNA molecules with unique molecular identifiers. TCRdb processed the 5' RACE reads anew with MiXCR; each CDR3 protein has one entry. The sample holds some 33,000 distinct CDR3 sequences, about 6% seen once. The table lists this clonotype with many counts. This sequence joins TRBV6-1 and TRBJ1-1; perhaps TRBD1 as D (5 bases). Material for sequencing was whole blood. This sequence was found in an adult who was a healthcare worker with PCR-confirmed SARS-CoV-2 infection or an uninfected control (not recorded which). CDR3 DNA: TGTGCCAGCAGTGTTTGGCAGGGGAACACTGAAGCTTTCTTT. Residues: CASSVWQGNTEAFF.